This T cell receptor (beta chain) came from a study of post-analysis software for immune sequencing data. Study-level results: Controls had lower frequencies than patients of five or six TRBV segments, which included TRBV5-6, TRBV5-1 and TRBV20-1. Those samples that were prepared in the same batch co-clustered strongly by F measure.

Concerning this clonotype: Antigen: not known.

cDNA libraries of TCR beta carried unique molecular identifiers. Each batch of about 0.95 to 11 million T cells produced approximately 470,000 cDNA molecules. TCRdb re-analysed the PCR reads in MiXCR, keeping a single row per CDR3 protein. Counted here are around 710,000 distinct CDR3 sequences, around 42% occurring once; the ten biggest clones make up 4.9%. V gave up 4 bases and J gave up 2 bases; unmatched junction bases: 10. The CDR3 totals 16 residues. Germline V gene sequence: CDR1 ENHRY, CDR2 SYGVKD. The receptor was isolated from a girl aged 10 to 17 with multiple sclerosis. The V call is TRBV10-3, the J call TRBJ2-5, with 7 bases fitting TRBD2. Source material: blood. This CDR3 is CAISGDPLAEQETQYF. In nucleotides, the CDR3 is TGTGCCATCAGTGGAGACCCTCTAGCGGAGCAAGAGACCCAGTACTTC.